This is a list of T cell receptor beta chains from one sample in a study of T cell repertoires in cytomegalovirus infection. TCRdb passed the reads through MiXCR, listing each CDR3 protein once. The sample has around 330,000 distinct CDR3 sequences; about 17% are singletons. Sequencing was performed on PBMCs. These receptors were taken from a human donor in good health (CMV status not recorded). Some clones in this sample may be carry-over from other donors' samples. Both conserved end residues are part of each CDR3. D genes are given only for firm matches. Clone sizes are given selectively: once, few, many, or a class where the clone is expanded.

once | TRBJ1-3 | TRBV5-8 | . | CASSLINRESGNTIYF | TGTGCCAGCAGCTTGATTAACCGCGAATCAGGAAACACCATATATTTT
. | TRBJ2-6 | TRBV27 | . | CASSPLMGGQAGANVLTF | TGTGCCAGCAGTCCTCTGATGGGGGGGCAGGCTGGGGCCAACGTCCTGACTTTC
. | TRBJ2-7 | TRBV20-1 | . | CSARAPGQGTYEQYF | TGCAGTGCTAGAGCCCCCGGGCAGGGTACCTACGAGCAGTACTTC
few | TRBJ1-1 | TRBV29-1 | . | CSVGTPDTEAFF | TGCAGCGTTGGTACACCTGACACTGAAGCTTTCTTT
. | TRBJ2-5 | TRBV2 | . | CASGDEGVLETQYF | TGTGCCAGCGGGGATGAGGGAGTCTTAGAGACCCAGTACTTC
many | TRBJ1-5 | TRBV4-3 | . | CASSQDQSQPQHF | TGCGCCAGCAGCCAAGATCAAAGTCAGCCCCAGCATTTT
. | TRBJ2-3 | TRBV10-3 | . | CAISPGPTNIDTQYF | TGTGCCATCTCTCCAGGGCCGACAAACATAGATACGCAGTATTTT
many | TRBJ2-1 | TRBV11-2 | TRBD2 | CASSSGTSGVFSYNEQFF | TGTGCCAGCAGTTCAGGGACTAGCGGGGTGTTCTCCTACAATGAGCAGTTCTTC
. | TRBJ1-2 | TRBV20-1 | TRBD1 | CSARASTGNYGYTF | TGCAGTGCTAGAGCCTCGACAGGGAACTATGGCTACACCTTC
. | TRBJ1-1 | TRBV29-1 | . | CSVETGEAFF | TGCAGCGTGGAAACAGGGGAAGCTTTCTTT
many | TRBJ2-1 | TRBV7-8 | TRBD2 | CASSLGSSGGYNEQFF | TGTGCCAGCAGCTTGGGATCTAGCGGGGGCTACAATGAGCAGTTCTTC
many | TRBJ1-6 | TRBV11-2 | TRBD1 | CASSSGGSSYNSPLHF | TGTGCCAGCAGCTCAGGGGGATCTTCCTATAATTCACCCCTCCACTTT
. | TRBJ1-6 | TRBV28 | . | CASSFGAGDSPLHF | .
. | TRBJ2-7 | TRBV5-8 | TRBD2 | CASSSGLAGSGPYEQYF | TGTGCCAGCAGCTCGGGACTAGCGGGTTCTGGGCCCTACGAGCAGTACTTC
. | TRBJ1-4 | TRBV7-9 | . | CASSQWDRGEKLFF | TGTGCCAGCAGCCAATGGGATCGGGGTGAAAAACTGTTTTTT
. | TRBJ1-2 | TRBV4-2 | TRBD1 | CASSQEVIGRGQVGYTF | TGTGCCAGCAGCCAAGAGGTGATAGGCAGGGGGCAAGTTGGCTACACCTTC
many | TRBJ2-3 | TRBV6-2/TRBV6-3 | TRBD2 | CASSYMGGGVNTQYF | TGTGCCAGCAGTTACATGGGCGGGGGGGTCAATACGCAGTATTTT
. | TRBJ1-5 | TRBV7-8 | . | CASSLGSGLQPQHF | TGTGCCAGCAGCTTAGGCTCAGGTCTGCAGCCCCAGCATTTT